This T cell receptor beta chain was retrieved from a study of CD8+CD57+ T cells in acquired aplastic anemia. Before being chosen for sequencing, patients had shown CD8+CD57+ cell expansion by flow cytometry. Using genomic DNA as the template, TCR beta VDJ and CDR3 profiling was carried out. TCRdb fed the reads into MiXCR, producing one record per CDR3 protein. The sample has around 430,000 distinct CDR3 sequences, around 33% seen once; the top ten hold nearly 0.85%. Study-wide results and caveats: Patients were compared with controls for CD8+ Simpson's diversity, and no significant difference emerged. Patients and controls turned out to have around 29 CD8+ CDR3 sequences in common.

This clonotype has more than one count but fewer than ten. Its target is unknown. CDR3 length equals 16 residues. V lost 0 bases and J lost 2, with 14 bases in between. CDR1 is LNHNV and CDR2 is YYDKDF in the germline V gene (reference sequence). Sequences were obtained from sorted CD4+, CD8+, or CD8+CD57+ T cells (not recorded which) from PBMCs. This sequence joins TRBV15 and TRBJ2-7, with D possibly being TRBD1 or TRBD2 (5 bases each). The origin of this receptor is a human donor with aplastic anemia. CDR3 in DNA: TGTGCCACCAGCAGAGATCGGGCAGGGACGGCCTACGAGCAGTACTTC. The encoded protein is CATSRDRAGTAYEQYF.